The 30 T cell receptor beta chains below were found in one sample sequenced in a study of blood T cell repertoires in COVID-19. Data came from immunoSEQ multiplex PCR; TCRdb stores just in-frame clones and leaves some out. The data show approximately 70,000 clones, more than 75% seen once. Material: peripheral blood. These receptors originate from a human donor in a cohort sampled during active COVID-19.

The V call is TRBV19, the J call TRBJ1-1; the match to TRBD1 covers 7 bases. The CDR3 has 14 amino acids. V was pared by 8 bases and J by 5 bases, with 11 bases of the junction left unmatched. Germline V lookup: CDR1 LNHDA, CDR2 SQIVND (reference sequence). The DNA for the CDR3 is TGTGCCAGTGAACAAGAAGGGGGCCTGACTGAAGCTTTCTTT. Translation: CASEQEGGLTEAFF.

This CDR3 reads CASSLGDSGYDYEQYF. CDR3 coding DNA: TGCGCCAGCAGCTTGGGGGACAGTGGCTATGACTACGAGCAGTACTTC. V usage is TRBV5-1 and J usage is TRBJ2-7, with TRBD1 identical over 7 bases. Trimming removed 0 bases from V and 3 bases from J; junction bases left unmatched: 9. Germline V gene lookup returns CDR1 SGHRS and CDR2 YFSETQ. CDR3 length equals 16 residues.

J is TRBJ1-1 and V is TRBV28, with a weak D call TRBD1 (6 bases). Trimming stripped 7 bases from V and 6 bases from J, with 21 bases between. This CDR3 spans 15 amino acids. The germline V gene has CDR1 MDHEN and CDR2 SYDVKM. The CDR3: CASIEGRGAQPEAFF. The DNA for the CDR3 is TGTGCCAGCATCGAGGGACGGGGGGCGCAACCTGAAGCTTTCTTT.

This rearrangement joins TRBV19 to TRBJ1-5, with unresolved D. The V gene's germline CDR1 is LNHDA and CDR2 SQIVND (reference sequence). The CDR3 extends over 13 amino acids. Trimming removed 4 bases at V and 9 bases at J, with 13 bases between. Here the CDR3 reads CASSRNGGGPQHF. The CDR3 DNA reads as TGTGCCAGTAGTAGGAACGGCGGCGGGCCCCAGCATTTT.

The V and J genes are TRBV3-1 (or the pseudogene TRBV3-2) and TRBJ1-1, with TRBD1 as a possible D gene (5 bases). CDR1 and CDR2 from the germline V gene are LGHDT and YNNKEL (reference sequence). Trimming took 3 bases from V and 7 from J, leaving 12 bases between them. The CDR3 runs 13 residues. The CDR3 loop reads CASSQGRASEAFF. Here the CDR3 DNA reads TGTGCCAGCAGCCAGGGCAGGGCTAGTGAAGCTTTCTTT.

CDR3 in amino acids: CASSLIGQGMTNEKLFF. CDR3 DNA: TGTGCCAGCAGCTTGATAGGGCAGGGGATGACTAATGAAAAACTGTTTTTT. The V and J genes are TRBV5-6 and TRBJ1-4; D is possibly TRBD1 (6 bases). The CDR3 is 17 amino acids. Deletions cut 1 base from V and 2 bases from J, with 15 bases between. CDR1 and CDR2 (germline): SGHDT, YYEEEE. Full variable domain (remainder filled in from reference TRBV5-6 and TRBJ1-4): DAGVTQSPTHLIKTRGQQVTLRCSPKSGHDTVSWYQQALGQGPQFIFQYYEEEERQRGNFPDRFSGHQFPNYSSELNVNALLLGDSALYLCASSLIGQGMTNEKLFFGSGTQLSVL.

This clone was seen once. The rearrangement uses TRBV5-1 and TRBJ2-1; a possible D gene is TRBD1 (6 bases). V gave up 7 bases and J gave up 4 bases, with 15 bases separating them. CDR1 SGHRS and CDR2 YFSETQ come from the germline V gene. The CDR3 runs 14 residues. The CDR3 is CASLEGENYNEQFF. DNA of the CDR3: TGCGCCAGCCTTGAGGGGGAGAATTACAATGAGCAGTTCTTC.

This chain connects TRBV5-6 to TRBJ1-6; 10 bases map to TRBD1. V gave up 3 bases and J gave up 7 bases; unmatched junction bases: 7. Germline CDR1 SGHDT, CDR2 YYEEEE. There are 16 residues in the CDR3. The CDR3, as DNA: TGTGCCAGCAGCTGGGGACAGGGGTTAGGGAATTCACCCCTCCACTTT. It translates to CASSWGQGLGNSPLHF.

A few counts support this clone. This sequence joins TRBV19 and TRBJ2-6; 10 bases fit TRBD2. This CDR3 is 18 amino acids long. V lost 2 bases to trimming and J lost 1 base; unmatched junction nucleotides: 5. Germline V lookup: CDR1 LNHDA, CDR2 SQIVND (reference sequence). The DNA of the CDR3 is TGTGCCAGTAGTATAAGGGCTAGCGGGGGATCTGGGGCCAACGTCCTGACTTTC. Protein: CASSIRASGGSGANVLTF. Based on the CDR3 plus reference TRBV19 and TRBJ2-6, the full variable domain is DGGITQSPKYLFRKEGQNVTLSCEQNLNHDAMYWYRQDPGQGLRLIYYSQIVNDFQKGDIAEGYSVSREKKESFPLTVTSAQKNPTAFYLCASSIRASGGSGANVLTFGAGSRLTVL.

V usage is TRBV3-1 (or the pseudogene TRBV3-2) and J usage is TRBJ1-2; D is ambiguous. Trimming took off 8 bases at V and 6 bases at J, with 22 bases between the two ends. This CDR3 has 15 residues. Per the germline V gene, CDR1 is LGHDT and CDR2 is YNNKEL (reference sequence). The CDR3 DNA reads as TGTGCCAGCCGACCACGCGACTCAAATAGGCATGGCTACACCTTC. Protein sequence: CASRPRDSNRHGYTF.

This chain uses TRBV30 with TRBJ1-2; a possible D gene is TRBD1 (6 bases). This CDR3 spans 14 amino acids. Germline lookup yields CDR1 GTSNPN and CDR2 SVGIG (reference sequence). V gave up 4 bases and J gave up 4 bases, with 16 bases separating them. The CDR3 coding sequence is TGTGCCTGGATCCGGACAGAGCGTGGCTATGGCTACACCTTC. The encoded protein is CAWIRTERGYGYTF.

This chain uses TRBV5-4 with TRBJ1-4; perhaps TRBD1 as D (5 bases). Trimming left V 4 bases short and J 7 bases short, with 11 bases between. The CDR3 extends over 13 amino acids. The germline V gene encodes CDR1 SGHNT and CDR2 YYREEE (reference sequence). Here the CDR3 reads CASSQATGEKLFF. The CDR3 DNA sequence: TGTGCCAGCAGCCAGGCAACAGGTGAAAAACTGTTTTTT. The full variable domain, its missing parts supplied by reference TRBV5-4 and TRBJ1-4, is ETGVTQSPTHLIKTRGQQVTLRCSSQSGHNTVSWYQQALGQGPQFIFQYYREEENGRGNFPPRFSGLQFPNYSSELNVNALELDDSALYLCASSQATGEKLFFGSGTQLSVL.

This rearrangement joins TRBV6-6 to TRBJ2-7; 10 bases are shared with TRBD2. Germline CDR1 reads MNHNY; CDR2 reads SVGAGI (reference sequence). J lost 0 bases, V lost 5 bases, and 10 bases had no gene match. CDR3 size: 17 residues. CDR3 sequence (DNA): TGTGCCAGCAGTCACATCCTAGCGGGAGCTTCCTCCTACGAGCAGTACTTC. It encodes CASSHILAGASSYEQYF.

This rearrangement joins TRBV5-1 to TRBJ1-2; 8 bases line up with TRBD1. CDR1 is SGHRS, CDR2 YFSETQ, per germline. The CDR3 has 13 amino acids. Unmatched junction bases numbered 12, after V lost 9 bases and J lost 8 bases. The CDR3: CATNVGQGYGYTF. The DNA for the CDR3 is TGCGCCACCAACGTCGGACAGGGTTACGGCTACACCTTC.

The CDR3 coding sequence is TGTGCCAGCAGCTTATCGACTAGCGGGGGTGGAGAGACCCAGTACTTC. Residues: CASSLSTSGGGETQYF. The V call is TRBV7-2, the J call TRBJ2-5; 12 bases match TRBD2. Germline CDR1 is SGHTA and CDR2 is FQGNSA. The CDR3 has 16 residues. V lost 2 bases to trimming and J lost 4 bases; unmatched junction nucleotides: 5.

The V and J genes are TRBV6-2 or TRBV6-3 and TRBJ1-1; 9 nucleotides align to TRBD1. The CDR3 consists of 14 residues. The germline V gene encodes CDR1 MNHEY and CDR2 SVGEGT. V dropped 2 bases and J dropped 6; count of bases not matched to a gene: 4. In DNA form, the CDR3 reads TGTGCCAGCAGTTACGGGACAGGGATCCCTGAAGCTTTCTTT. Its translation: CASSYGTGIPEAFF.

The rearrangement uses TRBV19 and TRBJ2-1; 8 bases map to TRBD1. The V gene's germline CDR1 is LNHDA and CDR2 SQIVND (reference sequence). This CDR3 spans 15 amino acids. The V and J ends lost 5 bases and 8 bases, in that order; junction bases with no gene match: 11. Here the CDR3 reads CASSLRTGIGDEQFF. The CDR3 DNA reads as TGTGCCAGTAGTCTACGGACAGGGATTGGGGATGAGCAGTTCTTC.

The chain's CDR3 is CASSLLAGGPEQYF. DNA of the CDR3: TGTGCCAGCAGTTTATTAGCGGGAGGGCCCGAGCAGTACTTC. V usage is TRBV28 and J usage is TRBJ2-7; 11 bases align to TRBD2. Looked up from germline, CDR1 is MDHEN and CDR2 is SYDVKM. The V segment lost 1 base and the J segment 6 bases; nucleotides outside the gene matches: 2. This CDR3 has 14 amino acids.

The chain joins TRBV5-1 to TRBJ1-3; 8 bases line up with TRBD1. CDR1 and CDR2 from the germline V gene are SGHRS and YFSETQ. The CDR3 runs 14 residues. The J segment lost 3 bases and the V segment lost 2 bases, leaving 1 base of the junction unmatched. CDR3 sequence reads: CASSLQGGGNTIYF. In DNA, the CDR3 is TGCGCCAGCAGCTTACAGGGGGGTGGAAACACCATATATTTT.

The chain has TRBV6-2 or TRBV6-3 and TRBJ2-3; TRBD1 is a possible D gene (6 bases). Germline CDR1 MNHEY, CDR2 SVGEGT. V was clipped by 0 bases and J by 6 bases, with 13 bases between them. CDR3 size: 15 residues. CDR3 sequence: CASSYSTGSLDTQYF. The CDR3, as DNA: TGTGCCAGCAGTTACTCTACAGGGTCATTGGATACGCAGTATTTT.

V is TRBV11-2 and J is TRBJ2-1; a weak D match, TRBD1 (5 bases). The V end lost 0 bases, the J end lost 0 bases, and 9 bases lay between the germline ends. The CDR3 runs to 16 residues. Germline V gives CDR1 SGHAT, CDR2 FQNNGV. CDR3 amino acids: CASSLEGQGSYNEQFF. The DNA of the CDR3 is TGTGCCAGCAGCTTAGAGGGGCAGGGCTCCTACAATGAGCAGTTCTTC.

Comments on this clone: The sample has other DNA sequences that encode this CDR3 too. The chain has TRBV4-1 and TRBJ1-6; 10 bases agree with TRBD1. V lost 3 bases and J lost 7; bases outside the gene matches: 6. This CDR3 is 16 amino acids long. The V gene's germline CDR1 is MGHRA and CDR2 YSYEKL. CDR3 sequence: CASSQGTGARNSPLHF. CDR3 DNA: TGCGCCAGCAGCCAGGGGACAGGGGCACGGAATTCACCCCTCCACTTT.

V and J are TRBV3-1 (or the pseudogene TRBV3-2) and TRBJ2-7; the D is unclear. In germline, CDR1 is LGHDT, CDR2 YNNKEL (reference sequence). CDR3 length: 15 amino acids. The V and J ends lost 1 base and 3 bases respectively, with 13 bases between them. The CDR3: CASSQGPTDYYEQYF. As DNA, the CDR3 is TGTGCCAGCAGCCAAGGCCCCACAGATTACTACGAGCAGTACTTC.

This chain uses TRBV7-9 with TRBJ2-7, with D hard to call. CDR1 and CDR2 from the germline V gene are SEHNR and FQNEAQ (reference sequence). This CDR3 has 12 residues. V lost 2 bases to trimming and J lost 12 bases, with 14 bases between them. The CDR3 DNA sequence: TGTGCCAGCAGCTTAACAGTTACGAGCCCGTACTTC. This codes for CASSLTVTSPYF.

As DNA, the CDR3 is TGTGCCAGCAGTTTATACGGGAGCGGGGGCGAGCAGTACTTC. Protein sequence: CASSLYGSGGEQYF. The chain links TRBV27 to TRBJ2-7, with 8 bases lining up with TRBD2. With 1 base clipped from V and 6 bases from J, the junction kept 5 bases outside the gene matches. This CDR3 comprises 14 residues. CDR1 is MNHEY and CDR2 is SMNVEV in the germline V gene (reference sequence).

The V gene is TRBV7-6, the J gene TRBJ1-5; 8 nucleotides align to TRBD1. This CDR3 comprises 15 residues. Germline values: CDR1 SGHVS, CDR2 FNYEAQ. The J segment lost 3 bases and the V segment lost 2 bases, leaving 3 bases of the junction unmatched. The CDR3 sequence: CASSLTGGFNQPQHF. CDR3 DNA sequence: TGTGCCAGCAGCTTAACAGGGGGGTTCAATCAGCCCCAGCATTTT.

The chain recombines TRBV7-7 with TRBJ2-5; a weak D match, TRBD2 (6 bases). The germline V and J ends were trimmed by 5 bases and 5 bases, with 15 bases remaining between them. CDR1 and CDR2 (germline): SSHAT, FNYEAQ (reference sequence). There are 14 residues in the CDR3. The CDR3 loop reads CASSHPGRGETQYF. The CDR3, as DNA: TGTGCCAGCAGCCACCCCGGACGGGGGGAGACCCAGTACTTC.

The chain combines TRBV7-9 with TRBJ2-7; TRBD2 agrees at 13 bases. CDR3 length equals 18 residues. The V gene's germline CDR1 is SEHNR and CDR2 FQNEAQ (reference sequence). The V and J ends lost 1 base and 2 bases, in that order; junction bases with no gene match: 8. The CDR3 sequence is CASSLVRTSGSSTYEQYF. Written as DNA, the CDR3 is TGTGCCAGCAGCTTAGTCAGGACTAGCGGGAGTAGCACCTACGAGCAGTACTTC.

This chain joins TRBV4-3 and TRBJ2-3, with 8 positions matching TRBD2. V gave up 1 base and J gave up 8 bases; unmatched junction bases: 17. This CDR3 has 18 amino acids. The germline V gene has CDR1 LGHNA and CDR2 YSLEER. CDR3 sequence: CASSQGGPFGGAISTQYF. The CDR3 DNA reads as TGCGCCAGCAGCCAAGGTGGGCCGTTCGGGGGGGCCATTTCTACGCAGTATTTT.

V is TRBV28 and J is TRBJ2-7; TRBD2 matches at 8 bases. CDR1 and CDR2 (germline): MDHEN, SYDVKM. This CDR3 has 14 residues. V was clipped by 8 bases and J by 7 bases; unmatched bases: 13. CDR3 coding DNA: TGTGCCAGCCTTCCTCCCGGGAGGGCCCGAGAGCAGTACTTC. It translates to CASLPPGRAREQYF. The variable domain in full, completed from reference TRBV28 and TRBJ2-7, reads DVKVTQSSRYLVKRTGEKVFLECVQDMDHENMFWYRQDPGLGLRLIYFSYDVKMKEKGDIPEGYSVSREKKERFSLILESASTNQTSMYLCASLPPGRAREQYFGPGTRLTVT.